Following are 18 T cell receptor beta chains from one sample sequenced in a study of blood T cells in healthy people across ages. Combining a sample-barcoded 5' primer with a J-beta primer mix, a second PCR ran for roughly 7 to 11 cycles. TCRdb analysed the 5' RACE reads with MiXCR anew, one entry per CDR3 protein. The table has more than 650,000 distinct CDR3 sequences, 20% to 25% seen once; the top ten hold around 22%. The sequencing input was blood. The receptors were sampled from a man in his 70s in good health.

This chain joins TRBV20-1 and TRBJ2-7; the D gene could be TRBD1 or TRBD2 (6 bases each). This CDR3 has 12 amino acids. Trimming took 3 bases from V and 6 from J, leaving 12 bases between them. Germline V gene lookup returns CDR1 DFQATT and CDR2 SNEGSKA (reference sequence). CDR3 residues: CSASGGPREQYF. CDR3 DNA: TGCAGTGCTAGTGGGGGGCCTCGCGAGCAGTACTTC.

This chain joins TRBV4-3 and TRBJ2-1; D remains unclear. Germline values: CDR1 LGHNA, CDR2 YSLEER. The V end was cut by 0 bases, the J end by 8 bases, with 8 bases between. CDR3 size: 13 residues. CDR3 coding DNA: TGCGCCAGCAGCCAAGATTTAGGGTATGAGCAGTTCTTC. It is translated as CASSQDLGYEQFF.

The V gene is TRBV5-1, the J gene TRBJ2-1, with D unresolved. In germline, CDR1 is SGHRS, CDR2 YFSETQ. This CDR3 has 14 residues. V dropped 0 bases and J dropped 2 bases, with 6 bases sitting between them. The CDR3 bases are TGCGCCAGCAGCTTGGTAACAGCCTACAATGAGCAGTTCTTC. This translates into CASSLVTAYNEQFF. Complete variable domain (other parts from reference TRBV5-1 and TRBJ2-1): KAGVTQTPRYLIKTRGQQVTLSCSPISGHRSVSWYQQTPGQGLQFLFEYFSETQRNKGNFPGRFSGRQFSNSRSEMNVSTLELGDSALYLCASSLVTAYNEQFFGPGTRLTVL.

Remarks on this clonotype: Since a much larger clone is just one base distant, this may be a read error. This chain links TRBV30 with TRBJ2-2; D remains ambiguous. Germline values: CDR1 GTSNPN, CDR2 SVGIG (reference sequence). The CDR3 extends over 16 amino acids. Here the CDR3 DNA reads TGTGCCTGGAGTGTACTGAGTTGGGCGAACACCCGGGAGCTGTTTTTT. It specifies CAWSVLSWANTRELFF.

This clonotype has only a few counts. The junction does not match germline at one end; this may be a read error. The DNA of the CDR3 is TGTACCAGCAGCCCGGGACTGCCAGCCAAAAACATTCAGTACTTC. It translates to CTSSPGLPAKNIQYF. The chain uses TRBV11-2 and TRBJ2-4, with TRBD2 as a possible D gene (6 bases). The CDR3 length is 15 residues. The germline V gene has CDR1 SGHAT and CDR2 FQNNGV. The full variable domain, in which reference TRBV11-2 and TRBJ2-4 provide the parts outside the CDR3, is EAGVAQSPRYKIIEKRQSVAFWCNPISGHATLYWYQQILGQGPKLLIQFQNNGVVDDSQLPKDRFSAERLKGVDSTLKIQPAKLEDSAVYLCTSSPGLPAKNIQYFGAGTRLSVL.

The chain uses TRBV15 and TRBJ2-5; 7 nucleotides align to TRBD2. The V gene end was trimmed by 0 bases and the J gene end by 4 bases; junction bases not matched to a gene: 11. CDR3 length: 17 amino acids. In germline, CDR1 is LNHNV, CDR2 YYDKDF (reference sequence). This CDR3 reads CATSRDRGVASGETQYF. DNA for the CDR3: TGTGCCACCAGCAGAGATAGAGGGGTGGCTAGCGGAGAGACCCAGTACTTC.

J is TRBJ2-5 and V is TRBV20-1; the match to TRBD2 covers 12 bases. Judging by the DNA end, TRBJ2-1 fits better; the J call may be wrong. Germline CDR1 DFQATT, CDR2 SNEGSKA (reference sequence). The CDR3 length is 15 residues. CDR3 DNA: TGCAGTGCTAGATCTAGCGGGAGGGCCGTGGATGAGCAGTTCTTC. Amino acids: CSARSSGRAVDEQFF.

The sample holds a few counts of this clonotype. CDR3 sequence (DNA): TGCAGTGTTAGCGCTAGCACAGATACGCAGTATTTT. It is translated as CSVSASTDTQYF. The chain has TRBV20-1 and TRBJ2-3; D possibly corresponds to TRBD2 (5 bases). The V and J ends lost 7 bases and 0 bases respectively, with 8 bases between them. Germline CDR1 DFQATT, CDR2 SNEGSKA (reference sequence). This CDR3 has 12 residues.

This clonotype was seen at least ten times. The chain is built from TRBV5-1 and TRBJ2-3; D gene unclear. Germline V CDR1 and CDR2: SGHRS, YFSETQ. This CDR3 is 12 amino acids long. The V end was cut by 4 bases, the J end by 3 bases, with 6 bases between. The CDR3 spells CASSEGTDTQYF. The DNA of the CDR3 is TGCGCCAGCAGCGAAGGGACAGATACGCAGTATTTT.

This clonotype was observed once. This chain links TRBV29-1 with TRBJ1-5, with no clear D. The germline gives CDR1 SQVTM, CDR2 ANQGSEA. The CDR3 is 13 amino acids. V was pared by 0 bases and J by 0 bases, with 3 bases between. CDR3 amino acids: CSVEENSNQPQHF. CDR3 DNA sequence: TGCAGCGTTGAAGAGAATAGCAATCAGCCCCAGCATTTT.

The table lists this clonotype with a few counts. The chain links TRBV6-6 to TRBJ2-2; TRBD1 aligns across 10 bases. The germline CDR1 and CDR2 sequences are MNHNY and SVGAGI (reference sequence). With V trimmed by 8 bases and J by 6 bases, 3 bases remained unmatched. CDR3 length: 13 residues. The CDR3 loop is CASRDRGAGELFF. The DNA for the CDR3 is TGTGCCAGCCGGGACAGGGGCGCCGGGGAGCTGTTTTTT.

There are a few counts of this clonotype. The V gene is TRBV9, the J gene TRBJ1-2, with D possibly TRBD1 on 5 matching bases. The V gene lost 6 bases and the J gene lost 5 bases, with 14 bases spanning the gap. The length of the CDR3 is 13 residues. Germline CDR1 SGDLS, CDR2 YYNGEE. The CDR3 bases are TGTGCCAGCACCGCAGGGACGGCATATGGCTACACCTTC. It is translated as CASTAGTAYGYTF.

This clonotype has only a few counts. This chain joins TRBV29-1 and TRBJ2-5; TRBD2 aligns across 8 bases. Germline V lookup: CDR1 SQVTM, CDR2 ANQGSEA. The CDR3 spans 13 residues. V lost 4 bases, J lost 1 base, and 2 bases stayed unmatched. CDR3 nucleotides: TGCAGCGTTGGACTAGCGATCCAAGAGACCCAGTACTTC. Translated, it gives CSVGLAIQETQYF.

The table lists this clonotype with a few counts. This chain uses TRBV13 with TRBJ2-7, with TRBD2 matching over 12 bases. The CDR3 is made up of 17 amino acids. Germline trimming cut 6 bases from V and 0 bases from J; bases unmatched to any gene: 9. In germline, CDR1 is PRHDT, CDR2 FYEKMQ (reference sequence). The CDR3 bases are TGTGCCAGCAGTACGGCTAGCGGGAGGGAACTCTCCTACGAGCAGTACGTC. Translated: CASSTASGRELSYEQYV.

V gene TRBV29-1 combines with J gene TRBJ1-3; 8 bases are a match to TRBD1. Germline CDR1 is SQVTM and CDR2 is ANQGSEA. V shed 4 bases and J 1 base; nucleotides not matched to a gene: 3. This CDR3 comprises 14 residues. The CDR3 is CSVVRDRSGNTIYF. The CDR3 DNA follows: TGCAGCGTTGTGCGGGACAGGTCTGGAAACACCATATATTTT.

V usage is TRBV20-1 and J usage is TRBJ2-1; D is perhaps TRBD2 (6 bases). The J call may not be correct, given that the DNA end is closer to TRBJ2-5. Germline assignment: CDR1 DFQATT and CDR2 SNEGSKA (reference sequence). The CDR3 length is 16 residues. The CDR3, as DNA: TGCAGTGCTAGTCCTGTTAGCGGAATCCGTGGGGGGACCCAGTACTTC. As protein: CSASPVSGIRGGTQYF.

DNA of the CDR3: TGCAGCGTATCCACCGTTGGGAGTAATGAAAAACTGTTTTTT. It encodes CSVSTVGSNEKLFF. J is TRBJ1-4 and V is TRBV29-1; D not certain. V shed 6 bases and J shed 4 bases, with 15 bases lying between them. The V gene's germline CDR1 is SQVTM and CDR2 ANQGSEA. The CDR3 sequence is 14 residues long.

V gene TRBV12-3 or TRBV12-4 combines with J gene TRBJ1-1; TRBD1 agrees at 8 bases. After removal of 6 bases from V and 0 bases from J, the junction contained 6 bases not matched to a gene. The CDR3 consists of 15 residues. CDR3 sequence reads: CASRRDRSMNTEAFF. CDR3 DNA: TGTGCCAGCAGACGGGACAGGTCCATGAACACTGAAGCTTTCTTT.